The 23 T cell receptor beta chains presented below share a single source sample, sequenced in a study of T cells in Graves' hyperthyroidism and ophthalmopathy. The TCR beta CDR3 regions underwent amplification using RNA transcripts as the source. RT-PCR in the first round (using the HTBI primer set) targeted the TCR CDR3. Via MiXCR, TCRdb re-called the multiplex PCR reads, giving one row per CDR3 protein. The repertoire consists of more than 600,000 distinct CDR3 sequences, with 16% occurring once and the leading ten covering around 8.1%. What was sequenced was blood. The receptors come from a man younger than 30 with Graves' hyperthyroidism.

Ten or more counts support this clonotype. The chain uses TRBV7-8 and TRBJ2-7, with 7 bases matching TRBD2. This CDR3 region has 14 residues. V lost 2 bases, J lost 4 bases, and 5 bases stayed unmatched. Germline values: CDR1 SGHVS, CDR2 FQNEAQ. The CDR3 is CASSLSGGPYEQYF. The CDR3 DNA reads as TGTGCCAGCAGCTTATCGGGAGGCCCATACGAGCAGTACTTC.

The CDR3, as DNA: TGTGCCAGCAGCCGAGGGGTGAGCGAGTCAGATACGCAGTATTTT. Residues: CASSRGVSESDTQYF. The rearrangement joins TRBV7-8 to TRBJ2-3; the D gene could be TRBD1 or TRBD2 (5 bases each). Germline V lookup: CDR1 SGHVS, CDR2 FQNEAQ. The CDR3 consists of 15 residues. Trimming took off 5 bases at V and 4 bases at J, with 16 bases between the two ends. Together with reference TRBV7-8 and TRBJ2-3, the CDR3 gives the full variable domain: GAGVSQSPRYKVAKRGQDVALRCDPISGHVSLFWYQQALGQGPEFLTYFQNEAQLDKSGLPSDRFFAERPEGSVSTLKIQRTQQEDSAVYLCASSRGVSESDTQYFGPGTRLTVL.

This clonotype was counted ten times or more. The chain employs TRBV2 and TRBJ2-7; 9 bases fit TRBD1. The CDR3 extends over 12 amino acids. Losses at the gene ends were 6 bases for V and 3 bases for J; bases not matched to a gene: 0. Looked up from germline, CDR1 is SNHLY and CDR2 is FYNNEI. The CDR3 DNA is TGTGCCAGCAGGGGACAGGGCTACGAGCAGTACTTC. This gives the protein CASRGQGYEQYF.

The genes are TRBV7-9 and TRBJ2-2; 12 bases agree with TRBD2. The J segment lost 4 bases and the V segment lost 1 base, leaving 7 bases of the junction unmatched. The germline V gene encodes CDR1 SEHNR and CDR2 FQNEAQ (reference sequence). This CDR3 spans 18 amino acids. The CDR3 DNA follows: TGTGCCAGCAGCTTAGGAGTACTAGCGGGAGGCCCCACCGGGGAGCTGTTTTTT. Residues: CASSLGVLAGGPTGELFF.

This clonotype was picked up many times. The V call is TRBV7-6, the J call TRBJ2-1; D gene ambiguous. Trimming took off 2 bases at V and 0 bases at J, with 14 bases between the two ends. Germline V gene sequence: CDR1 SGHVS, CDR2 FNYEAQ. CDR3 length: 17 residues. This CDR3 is CASSLWAGTSSYNEQFF. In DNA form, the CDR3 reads TGTGCCAGCAGCTTATGGGCAGGAACGAGCTCCTACAATGAGCAGTTCTTC.

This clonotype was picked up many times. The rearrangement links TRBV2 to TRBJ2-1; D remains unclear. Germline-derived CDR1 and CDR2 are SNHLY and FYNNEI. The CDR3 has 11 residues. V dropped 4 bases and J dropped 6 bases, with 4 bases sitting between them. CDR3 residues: CASSALNEQFF. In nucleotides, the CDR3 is TGTGCCAGCAGTGCCCTCAATGAGCAGTTCTTC.

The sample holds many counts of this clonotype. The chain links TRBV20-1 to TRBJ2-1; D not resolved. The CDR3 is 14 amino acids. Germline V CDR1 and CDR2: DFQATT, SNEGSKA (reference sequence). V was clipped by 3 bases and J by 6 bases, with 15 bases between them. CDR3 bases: TGCAGTGCTAGTGTGCAGGCAAAGGCCAATGAGCAGTTCTTC. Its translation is CSASVQAKANEQFF.

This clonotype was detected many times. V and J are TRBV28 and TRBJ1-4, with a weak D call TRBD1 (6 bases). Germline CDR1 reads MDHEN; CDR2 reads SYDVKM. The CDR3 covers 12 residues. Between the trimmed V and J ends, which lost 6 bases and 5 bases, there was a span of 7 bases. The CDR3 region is CASRQGNEKLFF. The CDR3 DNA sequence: TGTGCCAGCAGGCAGGGGAATGAAAAACTGTTTTTT.

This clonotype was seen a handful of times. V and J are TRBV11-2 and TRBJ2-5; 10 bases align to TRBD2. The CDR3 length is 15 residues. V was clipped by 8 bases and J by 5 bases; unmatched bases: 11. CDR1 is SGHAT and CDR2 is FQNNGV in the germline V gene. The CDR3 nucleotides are TGTGCCAGCCGACTAGCGGGCGTCCGGGGGGAGACCCAGTACTTC. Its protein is CASRLAGVRGETQYF.

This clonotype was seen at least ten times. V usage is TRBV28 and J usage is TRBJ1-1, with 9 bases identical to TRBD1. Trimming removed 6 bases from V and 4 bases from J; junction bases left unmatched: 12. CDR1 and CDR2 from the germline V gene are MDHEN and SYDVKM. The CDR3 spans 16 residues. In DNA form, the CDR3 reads TGTGCCAGCAGGGCGGACAGGGGTCTTTTAGGCACTGAAGCTTTCTTT. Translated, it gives CASRADRGLLGTEAFF.

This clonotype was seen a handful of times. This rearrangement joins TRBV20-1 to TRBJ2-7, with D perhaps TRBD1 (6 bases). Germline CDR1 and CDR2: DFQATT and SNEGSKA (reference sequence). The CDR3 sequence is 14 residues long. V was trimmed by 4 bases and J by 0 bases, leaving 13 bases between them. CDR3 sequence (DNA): TGCAGTGCTACACAGGGTTCCCTCTCCTACGAGCAGTACTTC. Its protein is CSATQGSLSYEQYF.

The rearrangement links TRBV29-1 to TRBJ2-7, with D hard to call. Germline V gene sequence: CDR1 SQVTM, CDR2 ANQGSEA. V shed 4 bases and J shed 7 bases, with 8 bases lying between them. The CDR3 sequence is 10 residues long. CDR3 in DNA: TGCAGCGTTGTTACTGGAGAGCAGTACTTC. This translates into CSVVTGEQYF.

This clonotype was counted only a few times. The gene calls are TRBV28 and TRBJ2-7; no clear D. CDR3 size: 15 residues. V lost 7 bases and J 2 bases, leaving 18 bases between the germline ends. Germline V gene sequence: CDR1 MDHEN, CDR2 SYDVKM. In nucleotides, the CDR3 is TGTGCCAGCAACCACTACGCCGCGAACCCCTACGAGCAGTACTTC. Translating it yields CASNHYAANPYEQYF.

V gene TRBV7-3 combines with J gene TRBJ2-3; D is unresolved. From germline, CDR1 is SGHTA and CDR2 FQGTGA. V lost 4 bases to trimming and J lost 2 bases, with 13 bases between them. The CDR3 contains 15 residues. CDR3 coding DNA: TGTGCCAGCAGCTCAATTGGAGCAGCCACAGATACGCAGTATTTT. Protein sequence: CASSSIGAATDTQYF.

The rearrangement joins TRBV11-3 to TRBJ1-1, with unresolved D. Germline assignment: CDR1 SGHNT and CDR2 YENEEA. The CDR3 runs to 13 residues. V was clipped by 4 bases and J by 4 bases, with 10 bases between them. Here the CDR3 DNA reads TGTGCCAGCAGCTCCTATAGGGCCACTGAAGCTTTCTTT. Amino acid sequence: CASSSYRATEAFF.

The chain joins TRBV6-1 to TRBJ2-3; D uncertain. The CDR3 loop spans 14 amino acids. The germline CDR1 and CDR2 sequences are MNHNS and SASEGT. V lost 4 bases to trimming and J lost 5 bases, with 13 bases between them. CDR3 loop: CASSAREVRDTQYF. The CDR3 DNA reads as TGTGCCAGCAGTGCGCGAGAGGTTAGAGATACGCAGTATTTT.

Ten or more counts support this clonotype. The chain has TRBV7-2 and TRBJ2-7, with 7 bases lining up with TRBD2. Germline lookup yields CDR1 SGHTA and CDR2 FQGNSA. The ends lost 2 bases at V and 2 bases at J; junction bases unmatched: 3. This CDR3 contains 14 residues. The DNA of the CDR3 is TGTGCCAGCAGCTTAAGTCTAGCGGCCTACGAGCAGTACTTC. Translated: CASSLSLAAYEQYF.

For the CDR3, the DNA is TGTGCCAGCAGCCAGGCTCTAGGAGGCTCCTACAATGAGCAGTTCTTC. Translating gives CASSQALGGSYNEQFF. The V gene is TRBV3-1, the J gene TRBJ2-1; TRBD2 is a possible D gene (5 bases). The V end was cut by 3 bases, the J end by 0 bases, with 12 bases between. Germline V lookup: CDR1 LGHDT, CDR2 YNNKEL (reference sequence). CDR3 length equals 16 residues.

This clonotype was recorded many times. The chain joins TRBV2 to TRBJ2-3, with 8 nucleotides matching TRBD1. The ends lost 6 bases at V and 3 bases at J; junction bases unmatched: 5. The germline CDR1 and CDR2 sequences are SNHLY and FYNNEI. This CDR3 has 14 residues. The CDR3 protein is CASRDRVFTDTQYF. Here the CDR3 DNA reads TGTGCCAGCAGGGACAGGGTTTTTACAGATACGCAGTATTTT.

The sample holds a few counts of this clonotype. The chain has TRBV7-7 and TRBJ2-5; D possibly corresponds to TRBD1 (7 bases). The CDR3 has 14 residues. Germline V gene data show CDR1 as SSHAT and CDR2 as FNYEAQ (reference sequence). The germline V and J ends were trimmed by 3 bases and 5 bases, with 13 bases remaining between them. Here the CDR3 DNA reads TGTGCCAGCAGCTTCGGAGGGGGCGCGGAGACCCAGTACTTC. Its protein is CASSFGGGAETQYF. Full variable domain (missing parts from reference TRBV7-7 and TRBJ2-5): GAGVSQSPRYKVTKRGQDVTLRCDPISSHATLYWYQQALGQGPEFLTYFNYEAQPDKSGLPSDRFSAERPEGSISTLTIQRTEQRDSAMYRCASSFGGGAETQYFGPGTRLLVL.

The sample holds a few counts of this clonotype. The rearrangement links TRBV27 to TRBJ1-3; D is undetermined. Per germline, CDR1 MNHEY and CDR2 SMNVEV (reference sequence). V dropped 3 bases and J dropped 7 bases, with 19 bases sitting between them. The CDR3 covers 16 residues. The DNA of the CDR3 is TGTGCCAGCAGTTTGAATAAGGGTGACCCCTCTAACACCATATATTTT. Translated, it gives CASSLNKGDPSNTIYF.

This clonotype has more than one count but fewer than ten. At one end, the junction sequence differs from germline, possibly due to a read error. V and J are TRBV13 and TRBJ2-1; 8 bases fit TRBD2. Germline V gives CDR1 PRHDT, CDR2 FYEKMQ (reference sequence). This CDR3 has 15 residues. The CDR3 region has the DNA TGTGTCAGCAGCTTAGCAGCGGGAGAATACAATGAGCAGTTCTTC. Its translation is CVSSLAAGEYNEQFF. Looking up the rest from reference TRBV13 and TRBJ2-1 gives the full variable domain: AAGVIQSPRHLIKEKRETATLKCYPIPRHDTVYWYQQGPGQDPQFLISFYEKMQSDKGSIPDRFSAQQFSDYHSELNMSSLELGDSALYFCVSSLAAGEYNEQFFGPGTRLTVL.

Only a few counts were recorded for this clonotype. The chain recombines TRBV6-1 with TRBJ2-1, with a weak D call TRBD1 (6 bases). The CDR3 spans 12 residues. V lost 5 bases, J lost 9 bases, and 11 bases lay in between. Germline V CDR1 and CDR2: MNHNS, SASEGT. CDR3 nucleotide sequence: TGTGCCAGCAGTAAGACAGGCGGTGAGCAGTTCTTC. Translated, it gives CASSKTGGEQFF.